This TCR beta chain was sequenced for a study of T-cell memory formation after mild COVID-19 (dated by TCRdb to the early 2020s). Broadly, across the study: TCR sequence clusters from the two donors were found to be largely donor specific. The cohort comprised two young, previously healthy adult volunteers, one female and one male. Longitudinal TCRalpha and TCRbeta repertoire sequencing tracked T-cell clones expanding and contracting after mild COVID-19 in a couple of donors. The paper as a whole reports these results and caveats: Contracting CD4+ clones turned up mainly in the CM and EM memory subsets, whereas EMRA was where CD8+ clones were enriched. The study included only a couple of mild cases, and larger cohorts that include severe cases with pre-infection samples were judged to be necessary. Some responding clones were found in pre-infection memory, which suggests that pre-existing cross-reactive memory T cells took part in the SARS-CoV-2 response. Clones contracting from day 15 to 85 had balanced CD4/CD8 phenotypes, while a second wave expanding from day 15 to 37 was biased towards CD4+. SARS-CoV-2 specificity was not confirmed for the second-wave clones peaking on day 37.

From the cysteine up to the phenylalanine, the CDR3 has a length of 15 residues. Only CDR3 DNA remains: 45 bases, in frame from the first base. V is shortened by 5 bases, J by 3 bases, and the region joining them spans 16 bases. According to the germline V gene, CDR1 reads SGHTA and CDR2 reads FQGNSA. Ficoll-Paque density gradient centrifugation was the method used to isolate PBMCs. This sample was sequenced with an Illumina NovaSeq 6000. cDNA libraries for TCRalpha and TCRbeta were prepared by 5'RACE using constant-segment primers, with sample barcodes and unique molecular identifiers added. RNA was extracted from every sample with Trizol reagent. Libraries were amplified in two PCR steps, with a second sample barcode and Illumina TruSeq adapters added in the second step. The libraries were sequenced on an Illumina NovaSeq using 2 x 150 bp paired-end reads. On the study's bioinformatics: The reads were demultiplexed and collapsed into UMI-guided consensus sequences using migec v1.2.7. With mixcr v2.1.11, UMI consensuses were aligned to TRA and TRB V and J templates and assembled into clonotypes. A clonotype was counted as expanded or contracted only when both edgeR and NoisET called the clonotype significant, with the noise models trained on biological replicates. For edgeR calls, the cutoffs were a false discovery rate-adjusted p below 0.01 and a log2 fold-change threshold of 1. As an exploratory analysis of dynamics, max-normalized trajectories of the 1000 most abundant clonotypes were examined with PCA combined with hierarchical clustering. Each responding clone was given a CD4 or CD8 phenotype based on the CD4+ and CD8+ repertoires, which had been sequenced separately. Using fastp at Q25 and MiXCR, TCRdb reprocessed the public reads and kept productive beta chains. CDR3 protein duplicates are merged, each entry listing the most common genes and DNA. The V and J calls shown here were made by TCRdb, not taken from the authors' results. The sample records around 300,000 distinct CDR3 sequences, 14% of which are singletons. Over 20% of the sample lies in the top ten.

This clonotype turned up a few times. The clone's antigen remains unknown. No per-base quality is available; no much larger clone lies one base away. The chain is made from TRBV7-2 and TRBJ2-5; matching of 5 bases hints at TRBD2 as the D gene. Sample: PBMCs or a T cell subset sorted from them (not recorded which). The TCR sequence derives from a young man who had mild COVID-19 (a few samples of this study predate the infection). The sample titles of this study are shuffled in the database, so cell type and time point are left out; the donor was told from shared clones. The nucleotide sequence is given as TGTGCCAGCAGCCCCTTTCATTGGGGAGAAGAGACCCAGTACTTC. This yields the protein CASSPFHWGEETQYF.